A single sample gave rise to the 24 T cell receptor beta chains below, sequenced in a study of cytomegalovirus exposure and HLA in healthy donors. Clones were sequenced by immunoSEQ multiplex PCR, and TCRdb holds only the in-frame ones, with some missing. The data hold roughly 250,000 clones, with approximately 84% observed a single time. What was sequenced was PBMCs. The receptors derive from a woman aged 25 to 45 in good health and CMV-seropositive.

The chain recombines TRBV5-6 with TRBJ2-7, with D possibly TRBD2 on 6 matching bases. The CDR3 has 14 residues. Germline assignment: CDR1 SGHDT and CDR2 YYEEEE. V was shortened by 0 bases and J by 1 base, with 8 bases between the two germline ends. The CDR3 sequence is CASSLAGTSYEQYF. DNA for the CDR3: TGTGCCAGCAGCTTGGCCGGGACTTCCTACGAGCAGTACTTC.

The CDR3 DNA sequence: TGCGCCAGCAGCCAAGAGCAAGGAGGGAACACTGAAGCTTTCTTT. This sequence encodes CASSQEQGGNTEAFF. The V call is TRBV4-1, the J call TRBJ1-1; D unresolved. The CDR3 is made up of 15 amino acids. The germline CDR1 and CDR2 sequences are MGHRA and YSYEKL. V was cut by 0 bases and J by 1 base, with 9 bases left in between.

The CDR3 region has the DNA TGTGCCAGCAGCGCGAGTCTTCAGGGAAAACTGTTTTTT. Translated: CASSASLQGKLFF. The chain couples TRBV7-9 to TRBJ1-4; perhaps TRBD1 as D (5 bases). The V end was cut by 5 bases, the J end by 10 bases, with 14 bases between. The length of the CDR3 is 13 residues. The V gene's germline CDR1 is SEHNR and CDR2 FQNEAQ (reference sequence).

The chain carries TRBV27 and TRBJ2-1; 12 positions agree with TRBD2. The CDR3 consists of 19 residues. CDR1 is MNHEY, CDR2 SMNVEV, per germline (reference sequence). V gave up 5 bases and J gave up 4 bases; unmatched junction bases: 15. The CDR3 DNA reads TGTGCCAGCAGTACACTAGCGGGGGGACCTGAGGCCCTTTACAATGAGCAGTTCTTC. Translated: CASSTLAGGPEALYNEQFF.

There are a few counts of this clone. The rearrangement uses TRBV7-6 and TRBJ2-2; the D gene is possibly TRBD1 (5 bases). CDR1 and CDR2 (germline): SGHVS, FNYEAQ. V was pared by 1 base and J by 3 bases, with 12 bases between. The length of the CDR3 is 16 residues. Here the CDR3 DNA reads TGTGCCAGCAGCTTAGTCAGGGTTCGGGACACCGGGGAGCTGTTTTTT. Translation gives CASSLVRVRDTGELFF.

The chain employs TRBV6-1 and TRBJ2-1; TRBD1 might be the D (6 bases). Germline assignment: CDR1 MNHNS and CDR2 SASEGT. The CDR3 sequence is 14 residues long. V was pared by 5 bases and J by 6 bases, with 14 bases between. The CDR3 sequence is CASSTGQSINEQFF. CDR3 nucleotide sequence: TGTGCCAGCAGTACGGGACAAAGCATCAATGAGCAGTTCTTC.

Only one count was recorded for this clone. The CDR3 DNA reads TGTGCCATCAGGGGTGGACTAGCGGATTACAATGAGCAGTTCTTC. This codes for CAIRGGLADYNEQFF. The J gene is TRBJ2-1, the V gene TRBV10-3, with TRBD2 identical over 10 bases. This CDR3 is built from 15 residues. V lost 6 bases and J lost 4; bases outside the gene matches: 6. The germline CDR1 and CDR2 sequences are ENHRY and SYGVKD.

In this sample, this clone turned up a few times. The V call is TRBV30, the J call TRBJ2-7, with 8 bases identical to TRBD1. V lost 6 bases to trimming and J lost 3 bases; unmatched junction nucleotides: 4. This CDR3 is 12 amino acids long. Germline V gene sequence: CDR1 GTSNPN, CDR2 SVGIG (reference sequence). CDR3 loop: CACAGTGYEQYF. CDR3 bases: TGTGCCTGTGCCGGGACAGGCTACGAGCAGTACTTC.

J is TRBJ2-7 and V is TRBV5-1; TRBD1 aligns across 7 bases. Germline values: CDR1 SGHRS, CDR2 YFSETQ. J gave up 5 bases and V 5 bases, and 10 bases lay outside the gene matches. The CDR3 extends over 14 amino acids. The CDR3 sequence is CASSQGQVGNEQYF. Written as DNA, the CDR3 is TGCGCCAGCAGTCAAGGACAGGTTGGAAACGAGCAGTACTTC.

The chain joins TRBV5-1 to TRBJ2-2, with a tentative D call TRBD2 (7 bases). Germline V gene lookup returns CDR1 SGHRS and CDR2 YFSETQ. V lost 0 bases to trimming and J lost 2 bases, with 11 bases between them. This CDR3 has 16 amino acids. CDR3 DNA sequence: TGCGCCAGCAGCTTGGGCGCGGGGGCCAACACCGGGGAGCTGTTTTTT. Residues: CASSLGAGANTGELFF.

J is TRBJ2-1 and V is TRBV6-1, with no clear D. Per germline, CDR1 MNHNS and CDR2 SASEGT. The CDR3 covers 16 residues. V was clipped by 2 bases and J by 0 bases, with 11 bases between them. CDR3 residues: CASSEIDYNSYNEQFF. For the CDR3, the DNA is TGTGCCAGCAGTGAAATTGATTACAACTCCTACAATGAGCAGTTCTTC.

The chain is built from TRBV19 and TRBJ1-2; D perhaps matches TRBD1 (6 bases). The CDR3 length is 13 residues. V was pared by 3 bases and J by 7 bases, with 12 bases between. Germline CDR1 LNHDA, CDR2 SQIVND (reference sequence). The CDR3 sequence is CASSIAGGGGYTF. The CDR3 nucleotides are TGTGCCAGTAGTATTGCTGGGGGCGGTGGCTACACCTTC.

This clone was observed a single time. The CDR3 DNA follows: TGTGCCAGCAGGTTGGATCCAGGCAGCACTGAAGCTTTCTTT. Translating gives CASRLDPGSTEAFF. The rearrangement links TRBV11-2 to TRBJ1-1; D unclear. CDR3 length: 14 residues. V was trimmed by 6 bases and J by 4 bases, leaving 15 bases between them. CDR1 and CDR2 from the germline V gene are SGHAT and FQNNGV.

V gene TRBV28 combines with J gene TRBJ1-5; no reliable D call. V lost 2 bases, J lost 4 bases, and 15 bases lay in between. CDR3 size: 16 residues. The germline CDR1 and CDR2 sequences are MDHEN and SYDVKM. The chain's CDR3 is CASSLGSLDFNQPQHF. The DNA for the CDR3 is TGTGCCAGCAGTTTAGGGTCGCTGGACTTTAATCAGCCCCAGCATTTT.

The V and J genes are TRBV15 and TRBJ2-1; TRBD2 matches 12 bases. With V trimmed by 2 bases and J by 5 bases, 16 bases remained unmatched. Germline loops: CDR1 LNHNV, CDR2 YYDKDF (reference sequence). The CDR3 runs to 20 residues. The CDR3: CATSRSPGLAGQGRDNEQFF. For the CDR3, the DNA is TGTGCCACCAGCAGATCTCCGGGACTAGCGGGCCAAGGGCGAGACAATGAGCAGTTCTTC. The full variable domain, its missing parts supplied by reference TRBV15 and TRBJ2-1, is DAMVIQNPRYQVTQFGKPVTLSCSQTLNHNVMYWYQQKSSQAPKLLFHYYDKDFNNEADTPDNFQSRRPNTSFCFLDIRSPGLGDTAMYLCATSRSPGLAGQGRDNEQFFGPGTRLTVL.

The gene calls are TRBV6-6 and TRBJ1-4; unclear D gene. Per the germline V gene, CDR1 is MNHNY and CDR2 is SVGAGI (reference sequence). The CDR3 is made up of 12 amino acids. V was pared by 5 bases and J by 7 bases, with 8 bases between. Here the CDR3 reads CASSPGLEKLFF. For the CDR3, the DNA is TGTGCCAGCAGTCCCGGACTTGAAAAACTGTTTTTT.

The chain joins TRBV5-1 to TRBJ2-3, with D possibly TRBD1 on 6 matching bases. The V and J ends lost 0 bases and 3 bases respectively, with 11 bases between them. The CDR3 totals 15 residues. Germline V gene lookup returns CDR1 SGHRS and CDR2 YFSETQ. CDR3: CASSLAGGQTDTQYF. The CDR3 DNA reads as TGCGCCAGCAGCTTGGCCGGAGGACAGACAGATACGCAGTATTTT.

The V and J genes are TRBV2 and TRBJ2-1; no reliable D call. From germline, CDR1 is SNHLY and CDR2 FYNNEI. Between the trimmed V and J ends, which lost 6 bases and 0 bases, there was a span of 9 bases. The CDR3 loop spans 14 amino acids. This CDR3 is CASRVASSYNEQFF. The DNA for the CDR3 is TGTGCCAGCAGGGTAGCAAGCTCCTACAATGAGCAGTTCTTC.

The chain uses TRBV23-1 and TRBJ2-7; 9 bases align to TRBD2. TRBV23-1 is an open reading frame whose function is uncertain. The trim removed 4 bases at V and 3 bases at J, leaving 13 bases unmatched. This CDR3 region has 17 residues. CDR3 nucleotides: TGCGCCAGCAGTCGCCCTAGCGGGATCAGAGGGGACTACGAGCAGTACTTC. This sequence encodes CASSRPSGIRGDYEQYF.

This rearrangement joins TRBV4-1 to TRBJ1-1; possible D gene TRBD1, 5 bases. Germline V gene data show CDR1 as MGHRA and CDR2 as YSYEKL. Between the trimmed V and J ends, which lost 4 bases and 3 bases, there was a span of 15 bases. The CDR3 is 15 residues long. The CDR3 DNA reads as TGCGCCAGCAGCCCAAGACAGAGTCTGGACACTGAAGCTTTCTTT. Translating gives CASSPRQSLDTEAFF.

The DNA of the CDR3 is TGTGCCAGCAGCCCCGGGACAGGGGTTTTCTACGAGCAGTACTTC. Protein product: CASSPGTGVFYEQYF. This chain connects TRBV9 to TRBJ2-7, with 10 bases identical to TRBD1. Germline V gives CDR1 SGDLS, CDR2 YYNGEE. Trimming cost V 4 bases and J 3 bases; bases outside gene matches: 7. The CDR3 totals 15 residues.

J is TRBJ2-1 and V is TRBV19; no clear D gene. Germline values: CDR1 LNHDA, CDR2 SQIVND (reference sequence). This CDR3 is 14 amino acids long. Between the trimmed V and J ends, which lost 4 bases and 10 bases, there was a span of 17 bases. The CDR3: CASSTKTHGWEQFF. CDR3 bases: TGTGCCAGTAGTACGAAGACCCACGGGTGGGAGCAGTTCTTC.

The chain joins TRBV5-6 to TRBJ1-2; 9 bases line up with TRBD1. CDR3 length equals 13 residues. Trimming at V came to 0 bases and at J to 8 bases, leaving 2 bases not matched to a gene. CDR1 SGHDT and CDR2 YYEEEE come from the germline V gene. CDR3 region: CASSLGGQGGYTF. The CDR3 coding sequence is TGTGCCAGCAGCTTGGGGGGACAGGGAGGCTACACCTTC. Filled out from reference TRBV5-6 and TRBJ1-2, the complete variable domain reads DAGVTQSPTHLIKTRGQQVTLRCSPKSGHDTVSWYQQALGQGPQFIFQYYEEEERQRGNFPDRFSGHQFPNYSSELNVNALLLGDSALYLCASSLGGQGGYTFGSGTRLTVV.

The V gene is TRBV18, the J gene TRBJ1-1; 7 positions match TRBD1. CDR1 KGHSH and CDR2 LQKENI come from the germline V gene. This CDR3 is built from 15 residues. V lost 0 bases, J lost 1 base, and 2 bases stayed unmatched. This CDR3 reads CASSPPTGRNTEAFF. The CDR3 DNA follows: TGTGCCAGCTCACCACCGACAGGGAGGAACACTGAAGCTTTCTTT.